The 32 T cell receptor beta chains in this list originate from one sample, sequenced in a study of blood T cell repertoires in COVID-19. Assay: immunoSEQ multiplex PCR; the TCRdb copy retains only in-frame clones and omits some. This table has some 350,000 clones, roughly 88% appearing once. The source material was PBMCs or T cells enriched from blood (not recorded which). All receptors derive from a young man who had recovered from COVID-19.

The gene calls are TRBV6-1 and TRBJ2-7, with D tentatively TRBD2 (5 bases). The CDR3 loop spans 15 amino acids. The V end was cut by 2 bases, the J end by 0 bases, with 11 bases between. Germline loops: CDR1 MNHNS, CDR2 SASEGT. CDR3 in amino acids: CASSEMAGSSYEQYF. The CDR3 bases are TGTGCCAGCAGTGAAATGGCTGGGAGCTCCTACGAGCAGTACTTC.

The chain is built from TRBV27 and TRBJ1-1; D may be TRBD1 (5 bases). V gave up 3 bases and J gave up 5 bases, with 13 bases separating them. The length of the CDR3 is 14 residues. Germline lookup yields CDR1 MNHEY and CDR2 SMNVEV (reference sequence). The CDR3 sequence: CASSLKPPGTEAFF. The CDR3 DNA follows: TGTGCCAGCAGTTTGAAACCCCCAGGGACTGAAGCTTTCTTT.

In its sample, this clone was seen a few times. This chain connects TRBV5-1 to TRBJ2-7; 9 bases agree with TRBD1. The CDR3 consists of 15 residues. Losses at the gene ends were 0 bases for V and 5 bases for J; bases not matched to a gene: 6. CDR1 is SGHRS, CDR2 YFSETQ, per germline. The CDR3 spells CASSLAGTGNNEQYF. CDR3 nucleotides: TGCGCCAGCAGCTTGGCAGGGACAGGGAACAACGAGCAGTACTTC.

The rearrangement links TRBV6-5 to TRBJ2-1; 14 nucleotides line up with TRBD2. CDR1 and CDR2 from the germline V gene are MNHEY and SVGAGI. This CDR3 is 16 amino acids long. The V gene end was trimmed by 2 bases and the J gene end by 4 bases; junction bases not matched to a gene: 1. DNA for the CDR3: TGTGCCAGCAGTTACGGGACTAGCGGGGGATACAATGAGCAGTTCTTC. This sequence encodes CASSYGTSGGYNEQFF.

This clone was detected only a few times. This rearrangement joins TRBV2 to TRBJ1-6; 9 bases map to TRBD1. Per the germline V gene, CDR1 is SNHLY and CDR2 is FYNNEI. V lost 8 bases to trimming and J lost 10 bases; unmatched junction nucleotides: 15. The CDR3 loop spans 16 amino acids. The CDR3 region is CASRLTGGRGGSPLHF. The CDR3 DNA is TGTGCCAGCCGATTGACAGGGGGACGGGGAGGCTCACCCCTCCACTTT.

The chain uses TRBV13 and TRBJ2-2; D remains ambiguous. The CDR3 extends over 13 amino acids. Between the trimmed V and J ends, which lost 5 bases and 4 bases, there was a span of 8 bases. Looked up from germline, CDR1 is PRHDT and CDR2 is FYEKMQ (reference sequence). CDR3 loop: CASSEEPTGELFF. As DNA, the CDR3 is TGTGCCAGCAGCGAGGAACCCACCGGGGAGCTGTTTTTT. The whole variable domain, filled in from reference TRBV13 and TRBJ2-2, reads AAGVIQSPRHLIKEKRETATLKCYPIPRHDTVYWYQQGPGQDPQFLISFYEKMQSDKGSIPDRFSAQQFSDYHSELNMSSLELGDSALYFCASSEEPTGELFFGEGSRLTVL.

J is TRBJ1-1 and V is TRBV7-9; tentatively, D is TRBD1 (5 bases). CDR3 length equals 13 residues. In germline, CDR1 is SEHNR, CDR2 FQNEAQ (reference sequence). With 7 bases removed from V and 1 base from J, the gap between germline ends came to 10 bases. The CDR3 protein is CASTGHQNTEAFF. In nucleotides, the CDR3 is TGTGCCAGCACCGGACATCAGAACACTGAAGCTTTCTTT.

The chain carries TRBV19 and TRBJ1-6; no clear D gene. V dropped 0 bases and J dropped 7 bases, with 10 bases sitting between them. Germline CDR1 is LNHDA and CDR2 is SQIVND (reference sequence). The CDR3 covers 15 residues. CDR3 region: CASSIDRGWNSPLHF. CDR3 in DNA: TGTGCCAGTAGTATAGATAGAGGTTGGAATTCACCCCTCCACTTT.

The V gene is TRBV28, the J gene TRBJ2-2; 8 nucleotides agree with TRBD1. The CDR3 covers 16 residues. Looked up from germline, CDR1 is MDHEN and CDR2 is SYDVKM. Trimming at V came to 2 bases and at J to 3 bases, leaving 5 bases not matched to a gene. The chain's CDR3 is CASSLGQGAYTGELFF. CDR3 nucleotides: TGTGCCAGCAGTTTAGGGCAGGGGGCCTACACCGGGGAGCTGTTTTTT.

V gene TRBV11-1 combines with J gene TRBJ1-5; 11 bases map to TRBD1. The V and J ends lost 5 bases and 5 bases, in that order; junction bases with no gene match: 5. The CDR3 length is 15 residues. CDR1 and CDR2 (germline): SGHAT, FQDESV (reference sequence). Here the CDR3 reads CASSKDRGRDQPQHF. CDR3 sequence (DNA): TGTGCCAGCAGCAAGGACAGGGGGCGAGATCAGCCCCAGCATTTT.

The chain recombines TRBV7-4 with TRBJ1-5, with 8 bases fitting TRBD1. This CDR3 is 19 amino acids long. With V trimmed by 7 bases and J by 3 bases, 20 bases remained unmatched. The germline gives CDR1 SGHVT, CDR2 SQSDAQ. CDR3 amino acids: CASIDPGTGETRYNQPQHF. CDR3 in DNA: TGTGCCAGCATTGATCCTGGGACAGGAGAAACCAGATACAATCAGCCCCAGCATTTT.

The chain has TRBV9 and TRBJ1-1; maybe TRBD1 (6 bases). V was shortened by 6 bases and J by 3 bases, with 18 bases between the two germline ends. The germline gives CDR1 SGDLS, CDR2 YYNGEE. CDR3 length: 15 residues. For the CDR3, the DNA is TGTGCCAGCACCATATGGGCGGGGGCTGACACTGAAGCTTTCTTT. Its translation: CASTIWAGADTEAFF.

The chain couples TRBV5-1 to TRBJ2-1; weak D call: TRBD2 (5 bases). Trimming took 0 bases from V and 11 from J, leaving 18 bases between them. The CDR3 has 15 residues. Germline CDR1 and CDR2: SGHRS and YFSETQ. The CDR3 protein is CASSLDARASDKQFF. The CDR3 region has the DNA TGCGCCAGCAGCTTGGACGCGCGGGCCTCGGATAAGCAGTTCTTC.

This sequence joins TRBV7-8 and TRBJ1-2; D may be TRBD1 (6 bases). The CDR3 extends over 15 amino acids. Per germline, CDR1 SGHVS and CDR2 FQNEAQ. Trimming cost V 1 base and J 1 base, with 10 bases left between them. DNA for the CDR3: TGTGCCAGCAGCTTAGAACAGGGCCTTAACTATGGCTACACCTTC. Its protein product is CASSLEQGLNYGYTF.

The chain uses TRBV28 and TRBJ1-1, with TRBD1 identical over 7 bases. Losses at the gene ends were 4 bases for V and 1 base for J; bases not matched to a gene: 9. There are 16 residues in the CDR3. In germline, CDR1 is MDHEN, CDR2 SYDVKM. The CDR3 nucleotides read TGTGCCAGCAGTTCACCGCCGGGACAGACGAACACTGAAGCTTTCTTT. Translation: CASSSPPGQTNTEAFF.

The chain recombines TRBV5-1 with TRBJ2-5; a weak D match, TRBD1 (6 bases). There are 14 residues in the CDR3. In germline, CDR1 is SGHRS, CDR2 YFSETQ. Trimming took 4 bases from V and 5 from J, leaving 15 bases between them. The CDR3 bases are TGCGCCAGCAGCGCCGGGACATCTCAGGAGACCCAGTACTTC. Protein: CASSAGTSQETQYF.

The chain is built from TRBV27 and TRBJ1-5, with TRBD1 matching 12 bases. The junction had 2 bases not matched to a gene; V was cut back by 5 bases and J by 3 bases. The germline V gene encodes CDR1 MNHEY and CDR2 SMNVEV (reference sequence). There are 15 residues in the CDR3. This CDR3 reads CASSPGQGANQPQHF. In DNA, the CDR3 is TGTGCCAGCAGTCCGGGACAGGGGGCCAATCAGCCCCAGCATTTT.

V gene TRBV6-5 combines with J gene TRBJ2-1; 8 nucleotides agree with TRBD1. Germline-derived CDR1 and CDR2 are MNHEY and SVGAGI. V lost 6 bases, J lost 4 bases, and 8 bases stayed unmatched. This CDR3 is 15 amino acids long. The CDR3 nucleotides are TGTGCCAGCAGCCCGCAGGGGGCGCTTTACAATGAGCAGTTCTTC. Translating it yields CASSPQGALYNEQFF.

The CDR3 reads CASSPGTGANEKLFF. CDR3 coding DNA: TGTGCCAGCAGCCCCGGGACAGGAGCTAATGAAAAACTGTTTTTT. The chain employs TRBV9 and TRBJ1-4; 8 nucleotides agree with TRBD1. The CDR3 runs 15 residues. J gave up 3 bases and V 4 bases, and 5 bases lay outside the gene matches. Germline loops: CDR1 SGDLS, CDR2 YYNGEE.

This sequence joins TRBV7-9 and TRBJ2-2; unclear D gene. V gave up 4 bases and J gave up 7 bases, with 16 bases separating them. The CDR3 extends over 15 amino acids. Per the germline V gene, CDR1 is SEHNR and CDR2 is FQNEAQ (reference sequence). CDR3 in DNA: TGTGCCAGCAGCTCGAACGTCTATCCTAACGGGGAGCTGTTTTTT. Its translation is CASSSNVYPNGELFF. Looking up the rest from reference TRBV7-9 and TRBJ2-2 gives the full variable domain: DTGVSQNPRHKITKRGQNVTFRCDPISEHNRLYWYRQTLGQGPEFLTYFQNEAQLEKSRLLSDRFSAERPKGSFSTLEIQRTEQGDSAMYLCASSSNVYPNGELFFGEGSRLTVL.

Here the CDR3 reads CASSRDSLNYGYTF. The CDR3 bases are TGTGCCAGCAGTCGGGACAGCCTTAACTATGGCTACACCTTC. This chain uses TRBV28 with TRBJ1-2; the match to TRBD1 covers 7 bases. In germline, CDR1 is MDHEN, CDR2 SYDVKM. J lost 1 base, V lost 5 bases, and 4 bases had no gene match. This CDR3 spans 14 amino acids.

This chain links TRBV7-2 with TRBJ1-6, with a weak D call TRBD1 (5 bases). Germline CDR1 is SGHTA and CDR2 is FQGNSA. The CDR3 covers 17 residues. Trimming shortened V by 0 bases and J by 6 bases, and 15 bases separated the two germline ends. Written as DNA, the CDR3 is TGTGCCAGCAGCTTAGCGGGAATTGGGGCAGCTAATTCACCCCTCCACTTT. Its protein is CASSLAGIGAANSPLHF.

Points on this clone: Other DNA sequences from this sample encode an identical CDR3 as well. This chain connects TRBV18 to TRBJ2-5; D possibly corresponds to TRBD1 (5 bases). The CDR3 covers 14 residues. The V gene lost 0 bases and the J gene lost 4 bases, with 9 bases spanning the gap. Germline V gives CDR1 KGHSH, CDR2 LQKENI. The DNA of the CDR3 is TGTGCCAGCTCACCACCGAGCAGGGTAGAGACCCAGTACTTC. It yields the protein CASSPPSRVETQYF.

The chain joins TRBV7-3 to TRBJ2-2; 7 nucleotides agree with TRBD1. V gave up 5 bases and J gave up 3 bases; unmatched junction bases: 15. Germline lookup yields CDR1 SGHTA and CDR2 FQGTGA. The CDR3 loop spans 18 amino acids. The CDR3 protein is CASSPLTTGRRDTGELFF. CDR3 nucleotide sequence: TGTGCCAGCAGCCCACTAACGACAGGGAGAAGGGACACCGGGGAGCTGTTTTTT.

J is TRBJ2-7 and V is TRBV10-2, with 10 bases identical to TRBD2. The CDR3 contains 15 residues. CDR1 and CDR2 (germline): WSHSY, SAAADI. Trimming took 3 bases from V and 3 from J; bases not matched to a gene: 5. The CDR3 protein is CASSDIAGGYYEQYF. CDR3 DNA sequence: TGCGCCAGCAGTGATATAGCGGGGGGTTACTACGAGCAGTACTTC.

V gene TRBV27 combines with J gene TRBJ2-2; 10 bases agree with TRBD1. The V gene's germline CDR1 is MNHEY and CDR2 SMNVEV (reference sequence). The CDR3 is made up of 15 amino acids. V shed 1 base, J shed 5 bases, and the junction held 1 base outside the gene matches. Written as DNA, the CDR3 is TGTGCCAGCAGTTTATGGGACAGGGGTACCGGGGAGCTGTTTTTT. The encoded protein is CASSLWDRGTGELFF.

This CDR3 is CATSVGGLYEQYF. The CDR3 bases are TGTGCCACGTCAGTCGGGGGGCTATACGAGCAGTACTTC. V gene TRBV10-3 combines with J gene TRBJ2-7; tentatively, D is TRBD2 (7 bases). V lost 10 bases and J 4 bases, leaving 17 bases between the germline ends. The V gene's germline CDR1 is ENHRY and CDR2 SYGVKD. CDR3 length: 13 residues.

CDR3 DNA sequence: TGTGCCAGCAGCTTAGGATTGAGCGGGGAGCTGTTTTTT. Residues: CASSLGLSGELFF. V usage is TRBV7-9 and J usage is TRBJ2-2; D gene unclear. From germline, CDR1 is SEHNR and CDR2 FQNEAQ (reference sequence). There are 13 residues in the CDR3. V lost 1 base and J lost 7, with 7 bases in between.

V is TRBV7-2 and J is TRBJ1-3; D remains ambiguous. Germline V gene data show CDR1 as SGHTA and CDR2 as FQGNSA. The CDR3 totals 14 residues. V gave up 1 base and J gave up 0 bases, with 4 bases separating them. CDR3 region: CASSLGGSGNTIYF. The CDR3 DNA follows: TGTGCCAGCAGCTTAGGAGGCTCTGGAAACACCATATATTTT. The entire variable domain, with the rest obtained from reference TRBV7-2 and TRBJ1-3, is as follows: GAGVSQSPSNKVTEKGKDVELRCDPISGHTALYWYRQSLGQGLEFLIYFQGNSAPDKSGLPSDRFSAERTGGSVSTLTIQRTQQEDSAVYLCASSLGGSGNTIYFGEGSWLTVV.

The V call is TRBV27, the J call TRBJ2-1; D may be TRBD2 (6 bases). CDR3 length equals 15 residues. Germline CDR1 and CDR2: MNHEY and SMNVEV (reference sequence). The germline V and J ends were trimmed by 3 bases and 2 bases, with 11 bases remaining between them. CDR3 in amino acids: CASSLTTGAYNEQFF. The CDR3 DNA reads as TGTGCCAGCAGTTTGACCACGGGGGCCTACAATGAGCAGTTCTTC.

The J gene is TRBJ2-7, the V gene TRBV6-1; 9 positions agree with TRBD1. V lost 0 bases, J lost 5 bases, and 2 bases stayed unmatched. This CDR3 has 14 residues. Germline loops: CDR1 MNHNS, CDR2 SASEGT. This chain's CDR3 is CASSEAGQGDEQYF. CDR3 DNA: TGTGCCAGCAGTGAAGCGGGACAGGGTGACGAGCAGTACTTC.

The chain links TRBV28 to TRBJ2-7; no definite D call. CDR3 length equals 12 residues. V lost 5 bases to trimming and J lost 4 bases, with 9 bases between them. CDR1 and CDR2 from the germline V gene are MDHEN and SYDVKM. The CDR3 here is CASSLDGYEQYF. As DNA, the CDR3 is TGTGCCAGCAGTCTAGACGGATACGAGCAGTACTTC.